The following is a T cell receptor beta chain sequence with its context. No antigen is known for it. Qualities for individual bases were not recorded, and no much larger clone is one base off. The data are from a study of cytomegalovirus exposure and HLA in healthy donors (dated by TCRdb to about 2017). For the study in its entirety: An earlier analysis of under 600 of the donors reported about 290 Gb of sequence data and some 120 million unique TCR beta sequences from approximately 180 million T cells. HLA typing covered class I and class II loci at four-digit resolution. Rather than using new phenotypic data, the later analysis identified candidate immune exposures from TCR beta sequences and from how often those sequences occurred across donors. Because of strong linkage in the cohort, a handful of DR-DQ haplotypes were treated as single units for association and clustering. On average, roughly 240,000 unique TCR beta nucleotide sequences were sequenced per donor among a few hundred genotyped donors of the cohort, with about 17% of those sequences being non-productive. Among the approximately 400 genotyped donors, 75% to 90% belonged to the genetic ancestry cluster associated with self-reported Caucasian donors. The study aimed to test whether cataloging public T cell receptors could reveal signatures of past pathogen exposure. A later genetic analysis used genome-wide SNP genotypes for about three fifths of the 666 donors, treating that subset as a discovery cohort. The study used immunosequencing to profile the T cell repertoires of 600 to 850 subjects and linked those repertoires to cytomegalovirus serostatus. Approximately 300 gigabases of sequencing data and around 88 million unique TCR sequences made up an early release that covered some 640 HLA-typed donors. High-throughput TCR immunosequencing, statistical association of individual TCRs with disease status, and machine learning were combined to predict cytomegalovirus infection status. A later analysis re-examined previously published TCR beta repertoires from several hundred donors and added high-resolution HLA genotyping to investigate patterns of TCR occurrence. All discovery cohort repertoires had been generated using a single sequencing platform. The number of typed donors differed by locus: roughly 629-640 for A, B, C, DRB1 and DQB1; roughly 510 for DQA1; approximately 600 for DPA1; and approximately 450 for DPB1. Besides the first cohort of around 700 subjects, a separate validation cohort made up of 120 different subjects was used. An earlier analysis of some 500 of the donors used high-throughput TCR beta sequencing to judge whether each TCR beta V gene segment behaved as functional or pseudogenic. Donor age, sex, ethnicity and CMV serostatus were compiled alongside the repertoire data. General study outcomes and caveats: A further reported finding was that TCR beta sequences accurately predicted the HLA-A and HLA-B alleles for most subjects in the first cohort. Broadly in line with IMGT annotations, most TCR beta V segments showed up in productive rearrangements about 87% or about 30% of the time in an earlier analysis of 587 of the donors. CMV serostatus was the only immune exposure information available for the cohort. According to a later analysis, TCR association rates differed among HLA loci, with DRB1 alleles showing the most associated TCRs and HLA-C alleles showing the fewest. According to the authors, the approach could potentially be generalized to other disease states and immunological phenotypes. Over 15 rarely observed V segments, including chromosome 9 orphons, were excluded from the earlier analysis of just under 600 of the donors because counts were too low. Most CMV-associated TCR beta chains appeared to be HLA-restricted in a later analysis, and the HLA associations seemed to be driven largely by CMV exposure. Correlated functional status among segregating V segments might be attributable to linkage disequilibrium, but an unknown experimental factor could not be ruled out. In a later analysis, HLA-associated TCR beta chains were found to be more clonally expanded and to have lower generation probabilities than equally common non-associated chains. Strong co-occurrence of HLA alleles, especially DR and DQ, made assigning TCR associations to individual alleles difficult. In vitro tests confirmed that a few of the cytomegalovirus-associated TCR beta chains recognize cytomegalovirus antigens. A later analysis reported that several top co-occurrence clusters appeared linked to parvovirus B19, influenza, CMV and Epstein-Barr virus. A cluster of highly shared sequence variants was judged likely to be a technical artifact of the sequencing pipeline. Only TCR beta chains were sequenced in this cohort, and the absence of alpha or paired-chain data limited detectable features. Presence/absence analyses assumed roughly uniform sequencing depth across donors, an assumption that may not hold. A later genetic analysis associated a missense DCLRE1C variant with V-gene and J-gene trimming of TCR beta chains, and an independent cohort replicated the association. Because HLA typing was missing for some donors at each locus, association tests included only the typed subset. In a later analysis, around 15,000 TCR beta sequences were associated with specific HLA alleles at a false discovery rate of 0.05. Cytomegalovirus status was reported to be diagnosed by the classifier with high specificity and sensitivity in both the original and validation cohorts. While some public TCRs were present in many individuals, most TCR sequences turned up only very rarely across donors. A total of some 180 TCR beta chains were listed by the study as associated with cytomegalovirus. According to a later genetic analysis, donors in an Asian-associated ancestry cluster had fewer N-insertions in productive TCRs than the approximately 700-donor mean.

In total, 666 healthy bone marrow donors made up the cohort. At the time of sampling, all cohort members were nominally healthy, though unrecorded immune exposures were likely present. The donor was CMV seronegative and belonged to the group of over 300 seronegative cohort members. A peripheral blood sample was collected from each donor, and TCR beta sequencing was performed on peripheral blood mononuclear cells. The Qiagen DNeasy Blood Extraction Kit was used to extract genomic DNA from the blood cell samples. The library was built by means of the immunoSEQ multiplex PCR assay. For the multiplex PCR, a mixture combining 60 forward primers for TCR Vbeta segments and 13 reverse primers for TCR Jbeta segments was used. Amplification of the CDR3 region of rearranged TCR beta genes was performed with a multiplex PCR assay on genomic DNA. The amplified TCR beta libraries were sequenced on the Illumina HiSeq System as 87-base-pair reads. The source study handled its data this way. A later analysis counted around 72 million unique TCR beta chains across the 690 or so repertoires, and around 12 million of these chains were shared by at least two donors. Raw reads were error-corrected and collapsed into unique sequences with a nearest-neighbor algorithm that merged closely related sequences to remove PCR and sequencing errors. V, D and J gene segments were assigned by aligning CDR3 sequences to IMGT reference sequences. Each retained sequence needed at least a six-nucleotide match to both a V gene segment and a J gene segment. Rearrangements were classified as productive when the CDR3 lacked stop codons and remained in frame with V and J, and all other rearrangements were classified as non-productive. CDR3 was defined by IMGT convention, running from the second conserved V-encoded cysteine to the conserved J-encoded phenylalanine. The earlier analysis of around 640 of the donors excluded sequences that lacked an unambiguous match to a single V gene segment. In an earlier analysis of a few hundred of the donors, V segments were called functional above 56.7% productive rearrangements and were called segregating when the between-donor standard deviation exceeded 5%. To diagnose cytomegalovirus status from the catalog of TCR beta chain sequences, a statistical classification framework was built. In a later analysis, V and J genes were assigned by comparing TCR nucleotide sequences against IMGT/GENE-DB human TR gene sequences. A later analysis assigned CDR3 sequences and most-parsimonious VDJ recombination scenarios with the TCRdist pipeline. In a later analysis, each TCR beta chain was defined by its CDR3 amino acid sequence together with its V-gene family, and reads without a unique V-gene family were excluded. A later analysis removed 600 or so highly shared, low-generation-probability nucleotide sequences to deal with suspected cross-contamination and a sequencing artifact. In a later analysis, a clonal expansion index for each public chain was calculated from normalized within-repertoire ranks of inferred template counts. Generation probabilities in a later analysis came from a VDJ recombination model fitted to out-of-frame rearrangements, and those results were checked against IGoR. In a later analysis, TCR-TCR, TCR-HLA and TCR-CMV co-occurrence was scored with hypergeometric tests, and a repertoire-size bias correction was applied to TCR pairs. A later analysis estimated false discovery rates by permuting HLA or CMV assignments 20 times. In a later analysis, co-occurring TCRs were grouped with DBSCAN, and TCRdist sequence similarity was added when clustering was performed within HLA-allele-positive subsets. Repertoires with fewer than 30,000 or more than 120,000 public chains were left out of co-occurrence clustering, as were five repertoires with anomalous nucleotide sharing. The source is immuneACCESS, and TCRdb retained only in-frame sequences with V and J called. Part of the clones is not carried over; for the studies checked, unresolved V genes explain less than half of this, and the remainder is unexplained. V, J and clone size are taken as reported in that table, and D and trimming were inferred from the DNA itself. This sample comprises about 130,000 clones, roughly 80% of them detected only once. The ten largest clonotypes hold roughly 4% of the sample.

Input material: PBMCs. The origin of this receptor is a woman between 40 and 50 years old in good health and CMV-seronegative.

The sequenced DNA is TGTGCCAGCAGTTCCCAGACAGGTTCCTATGGCTACACCTTC. Its translation is CASSSQTGSYGYTF. The rearrangement combines TRBV27 with TRBJ1-2; TRBD1 might be the D gene, on 6 matching bases. V and J are truncated by 4 bases and 4 bases respectively, leaving an intervening sequence of 13 bases. From cysteine to phenylalanine, the CDR3 is 14 amino acids long. Only the CDR3 part of the read is kept: 42 bases, read in frame from the first base. The germline V gene (reference sequence) provides CDR1 MNHEY and CDR2 SMNVEV.